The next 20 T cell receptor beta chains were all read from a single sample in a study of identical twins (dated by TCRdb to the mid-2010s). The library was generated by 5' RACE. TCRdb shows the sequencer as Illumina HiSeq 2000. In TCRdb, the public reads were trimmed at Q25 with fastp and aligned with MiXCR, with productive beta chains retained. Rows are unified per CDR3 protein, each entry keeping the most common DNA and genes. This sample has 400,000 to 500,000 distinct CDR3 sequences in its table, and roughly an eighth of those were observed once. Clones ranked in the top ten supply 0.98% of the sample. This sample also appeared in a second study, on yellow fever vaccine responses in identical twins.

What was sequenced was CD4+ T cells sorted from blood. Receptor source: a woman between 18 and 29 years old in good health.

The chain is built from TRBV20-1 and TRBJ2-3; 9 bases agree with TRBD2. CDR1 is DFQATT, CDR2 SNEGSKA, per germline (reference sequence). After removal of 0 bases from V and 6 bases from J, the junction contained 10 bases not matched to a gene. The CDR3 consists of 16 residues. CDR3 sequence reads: CSARDFAGGAGDTQYF. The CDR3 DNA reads TGCAGTGCTAGAGATTTCGCGGGGGGGGCCGGGGATACGCAGTATTTT.

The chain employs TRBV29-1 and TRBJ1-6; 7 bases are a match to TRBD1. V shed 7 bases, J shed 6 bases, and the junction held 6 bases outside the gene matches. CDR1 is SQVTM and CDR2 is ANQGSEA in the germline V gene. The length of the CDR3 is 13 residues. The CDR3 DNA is TGCAGCGCCCGGCAGGGGGGTAATTCACCCCTCCACTTT. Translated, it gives CSARQGGNSPLHF.

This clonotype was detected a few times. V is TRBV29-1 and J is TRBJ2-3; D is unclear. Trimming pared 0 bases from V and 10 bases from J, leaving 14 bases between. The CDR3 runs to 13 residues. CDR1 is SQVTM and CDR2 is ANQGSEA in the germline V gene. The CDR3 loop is CSVEDPSGNSQYF. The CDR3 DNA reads TGCAGCGTTGAAGATCCGTCAGGCAATTCGCAGTATTTT.

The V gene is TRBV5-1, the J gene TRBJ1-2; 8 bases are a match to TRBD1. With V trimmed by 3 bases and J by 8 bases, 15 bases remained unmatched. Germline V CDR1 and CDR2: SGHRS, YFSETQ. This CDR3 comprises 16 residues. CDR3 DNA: TGCGCCAGCAGCTCGGACGAACCCAGGGGGCGCAGAGGCTACACCTTC. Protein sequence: CASSSDEPRGRRGYTF.

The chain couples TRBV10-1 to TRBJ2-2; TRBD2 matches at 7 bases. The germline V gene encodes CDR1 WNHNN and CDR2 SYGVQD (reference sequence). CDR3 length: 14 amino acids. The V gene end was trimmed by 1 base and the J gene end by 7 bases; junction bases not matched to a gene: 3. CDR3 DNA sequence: TGCGCCAGCAGTGAGTTGCGGGAGAACGGGGAGCTGTTTTTT. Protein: CASSELRENGELFF.

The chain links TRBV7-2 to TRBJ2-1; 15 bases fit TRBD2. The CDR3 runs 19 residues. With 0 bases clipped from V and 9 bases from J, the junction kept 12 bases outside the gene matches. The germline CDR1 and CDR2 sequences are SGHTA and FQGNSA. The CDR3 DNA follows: TGTGCCAGCAGCTTAGCCTGGACTAGCGGGGGGGCTCTTCGTAGTGAGCAGTTCTTC. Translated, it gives CASSLAWTSGGALRSEQFF.

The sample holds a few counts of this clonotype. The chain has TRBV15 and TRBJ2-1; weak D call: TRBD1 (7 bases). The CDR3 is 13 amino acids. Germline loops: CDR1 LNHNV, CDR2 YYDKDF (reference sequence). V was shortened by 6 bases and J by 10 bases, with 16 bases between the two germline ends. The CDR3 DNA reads TGTGCCACCAGATGGGCAGGGGGAGGAGAGCAGTTCTTC. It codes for CATRWAGGGEQFF.

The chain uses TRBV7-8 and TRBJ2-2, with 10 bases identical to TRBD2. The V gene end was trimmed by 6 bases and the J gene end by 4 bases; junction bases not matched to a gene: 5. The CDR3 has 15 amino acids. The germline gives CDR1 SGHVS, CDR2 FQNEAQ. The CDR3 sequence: CASSSLAGSTGELFF. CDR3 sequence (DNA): TGTGCCAGCAGTTCACTAGCGGGGAGCACCGGGGAGCTGTTTTTT.

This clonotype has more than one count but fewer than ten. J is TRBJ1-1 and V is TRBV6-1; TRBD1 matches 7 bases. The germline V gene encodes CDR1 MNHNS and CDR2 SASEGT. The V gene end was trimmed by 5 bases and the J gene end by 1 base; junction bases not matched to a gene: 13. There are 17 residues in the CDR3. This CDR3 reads CASSQGRKGAENTEAFF. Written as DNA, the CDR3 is TGTGCCAGCAGTCAAGGCAGAAAGGGGGCGGAGAACACTGAAGCTTTCTTT.

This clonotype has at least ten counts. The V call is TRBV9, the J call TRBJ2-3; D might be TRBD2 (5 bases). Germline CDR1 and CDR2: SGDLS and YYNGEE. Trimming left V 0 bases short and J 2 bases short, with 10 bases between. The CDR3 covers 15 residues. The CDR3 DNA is TGTGCCAGCAGCGTAGCTGAGCGGAACACAGATACGCAGTATTTT. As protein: CASSVAERNTDTQYF.

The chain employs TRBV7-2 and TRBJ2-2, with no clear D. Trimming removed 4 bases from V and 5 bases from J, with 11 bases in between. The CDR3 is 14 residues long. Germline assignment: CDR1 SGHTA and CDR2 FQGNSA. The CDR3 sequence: CASSSDTRTGELFF. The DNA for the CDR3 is TGTGCCAGCAGCTCCGACACAAGGACCGGGGAGCTGTTTTTT.

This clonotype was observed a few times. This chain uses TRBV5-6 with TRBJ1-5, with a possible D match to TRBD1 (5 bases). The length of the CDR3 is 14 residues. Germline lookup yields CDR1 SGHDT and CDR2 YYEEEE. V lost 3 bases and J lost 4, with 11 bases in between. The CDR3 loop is CASSSGGRNQPQHF. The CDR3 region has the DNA TGTGCCAGCAGCTCGGGGGGGAGGAATCAGCCCCAGCATTTT.

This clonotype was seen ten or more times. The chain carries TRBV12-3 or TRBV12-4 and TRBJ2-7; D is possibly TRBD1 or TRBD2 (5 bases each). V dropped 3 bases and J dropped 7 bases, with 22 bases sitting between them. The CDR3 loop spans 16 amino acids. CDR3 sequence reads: CASSFRSGASNLEQYF. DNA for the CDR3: TGTGCCAGCAGTTTTCGCTCCGGGGCTTCTAATTTGGAGCAGTACTTC.

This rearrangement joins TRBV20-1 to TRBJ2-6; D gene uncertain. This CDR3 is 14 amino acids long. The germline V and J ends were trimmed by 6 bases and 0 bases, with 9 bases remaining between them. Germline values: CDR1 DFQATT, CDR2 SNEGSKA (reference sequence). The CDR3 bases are TGCAGTGCGCCGCCAGACTCTGGGGCCAACGTCCTGACTTTC. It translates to CSAPPDSGANVLTF.

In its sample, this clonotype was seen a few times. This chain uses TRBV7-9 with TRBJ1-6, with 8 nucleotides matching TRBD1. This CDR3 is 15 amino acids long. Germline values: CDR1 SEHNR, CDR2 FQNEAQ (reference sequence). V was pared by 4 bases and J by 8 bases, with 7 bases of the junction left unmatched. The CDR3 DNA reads TGTGCCAGCAGCTCGCTCCGGACAGGGCATTCACCCCTCCACTTT. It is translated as CASSSLRTGHSPLHF. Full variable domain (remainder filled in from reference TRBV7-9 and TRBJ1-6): DTGVSQNPRHKITKRGQNVTFRCDPISEHNRLYWYRQTLGQGPEFLTYFQNEAQLEKSRLLSDRFSAERPKGSFSTLEIQRTEQGDSAMYLCASSSLRTGHSPLHFGNGTRLTVT.

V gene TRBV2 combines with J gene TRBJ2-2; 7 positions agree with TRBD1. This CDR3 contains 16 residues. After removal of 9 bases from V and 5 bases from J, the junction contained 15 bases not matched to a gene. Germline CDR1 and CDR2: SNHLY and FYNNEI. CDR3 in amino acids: CASEKGAGARTGELFF. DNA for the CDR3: TGTGCCAGTGAAAAGGGGGCCGGAGCGCGTACCGGGGAGCTGTTTTTT.

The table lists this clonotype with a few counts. The CDR3: CASNTQTSTDTQYF. CDR3 DNA sequence: TGTGCCAGTAACACCCAGACTAGCACAGATACGCAGTATTTT. V is TRBV19 and J is TRBJ2-3, with no clear D. The CDR3 totals 14 residues. CDR1 and CDR2 from the germline V gene are LNHDA and SQIVND (reference sequence). V lost 7 bases to trimming and J lost 0 bases, with 11 bases between them.

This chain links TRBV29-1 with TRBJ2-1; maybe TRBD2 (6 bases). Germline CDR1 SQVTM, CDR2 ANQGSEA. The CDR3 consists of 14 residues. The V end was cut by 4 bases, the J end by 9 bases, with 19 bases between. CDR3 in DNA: TGCAGCGTTGGGCCCACTGGGGTGGGAGGTGAGCAGTTCTTC. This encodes CSVGPTGVGGEQFF.

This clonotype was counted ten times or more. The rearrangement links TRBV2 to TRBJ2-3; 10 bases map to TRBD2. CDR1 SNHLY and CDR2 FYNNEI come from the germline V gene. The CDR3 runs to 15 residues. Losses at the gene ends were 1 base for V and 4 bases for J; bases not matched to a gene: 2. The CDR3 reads CASSEVLAGADTQYF. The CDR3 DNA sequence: TGTGCCAGCAGTGAAGTTCTAGCGGGGGCAGATACGCAGTATTTT.

The CDR3: CSAAFGTTAYEQYF. The CDR3 nucleotides are TGCAGTGCCGCCTTCGGGACAACAGCCTACGAGCAGTACTTC. The chain carries TRBV20-1 and TRBJ2-7; weak D call: TRBD1 (6 bases). The germline V gene encodes CDR1 DFQATT and CDR2 SNEGSKA (reference sequence). V lost 6 bases and J 2 bases, leaving 17 bases between the germline ends. The CDR3 extends over 14 amino acids.